The next 32 T cell receptor beta chains were all read from a single sample in a study of T cell clonality in common variable immunodeficiency. What these receptors recognize is not known. Study results and caveats: Common variable immunodeficiency TCR beta sequences reportedly had fewer deletions and N-nucleotide insertions.

Generated by immunoSEQ multiplex PCR, the TCRdb table keeps only in-frame clones and is missing some. The specimen has about 26,000 clones, none found just once. The sequencing sample was made of peripheral blood mononuclear cells. The receptors derive from a human donor with common variable immunodeficiency.

The sample holds a few counts of this clone. Read data end 3 residues before the CDR3 end; the end is taken from the germline J gene. The J gene is TRBJ2-7, the V gene TRBV2, with TRBD2 identical over 10 bases. CDR1 is SNHLY and CDR2 is FYNNEI in the germline V gene. Losses at the gene ends were 7 bases for V and 5 bases for J; bases not matched to a gene: 11. This CDR3 region has 15 residues. Partial CDR3 DNA: TGTGCCAGCAAGTTCAGTAGCGGGGGGCCGAACGAG. Translated, it gives CASKFSSGGPNE. Given in full, the CDR3 is CASKFSSGGPNEQYF. The variable domain in full, completed from reference TRBV2 and TRBJ2-7, reads EPEVTQTPSHQVTQMGQEVILRCVPISNHLYFYWYRQILGQKVEFLVSFYNNEISEKSEIFDDQFSVERPDGSNFTLKIRSTKLEDSAMYFCASKFSSGGPNEQYFGPGTRLTVT.

This clone has only a few counts. Coverage ceases 3 residues before the CDR3 finishes, and the germline J gene fills in the end. This chain joins TRBV2 and TRBJ2-7; TRBD2 aligns across 7 bases. The CDR3 covers 16 residues. The ends lost 3 bases at V and 0 bases at J; junction bases unmatched: 8. The V gene's germline CDR1 is SNHLY and CDR2 FYNNEI. The CDR3 loop reads CASSDIAGASSYEQYF. The CDR3 DNA, read in part, is TGTGCCAGCAGTGATATTGCGGGAGCCAGCTCCTACGAG.

This clone was counted at least ten times. The read gets to within 3 residues of the CDR3 end, and the germline J gene fills in the rest. The chain has TRBV7-8 and TRBJ1-1, with TRBD1 as a possible D gene (6 bases). CDR3 length: 14 amino acids. With 2 bases removed from V and 6 bases from J, the gap between germline ends came to 13 bases. CDR1 and CDR2 (germline): SGHVS, FQNEAQ. CDR3 loop: CASSLQGKSAEAFF. CDR3 bases read: TGTGCCAGCAGCTTACAGGGGAAATCCGCTGAA.

This clone was picked up many times. The read ends 3 residues shy of where the CDR3 ends; the end is completed using the germline J gene. The rearrangement links TRBV20-1 to TRBJ2-3; TRBD2 is a possible D gene (5 bases). CDR1 and CDR2 from the germline V gene are DFQATT and SNEGSKA (reference sequence). The CDR3 sequence is 13 residues long. Trimming cost V 6 bases and J 0 bases, with 10 bases left between them. The sequenced part of the CDR3 DNA is TGCAGTGCCCGCCGGGGTAGCACAGATACG. Translated: CSARRGSTDT. The complete CDR3 protein is CSARRGSTDTQYF.

In its sample, this clone was seen many times. The DNA read from the CDR3 is TGTGCCAGCTCCCCCGGGACAGCTAGTTACGAG. Translation gives CASSPGTASYE. The entire CDR3 is CASSPGTASYEQYF. The rearrangement links TRBV18 to TRBJ2-7; TRBD1 matches at 7 bases. The read halts 3 residues ahead of the CDR3 end, with the missing end drawn from the germline J gene. V shed 6 bases and J 4 bases; nucleotides not matched to a gene: 9. Germline V gene sequence: CDR1 KGHSH, CDR2 LQKENI. The CDR3 length is 14 residues.

This clone occurred many times. Read sequence stops 3 residues before the CDR3 end, and the germline J gene provides the missing end. V and J are TRBV6-2 or TRBV6-3 and TRBJ2-1; D ambiguous. V shed 2 bases and J shed 8 bases, with 10 bases lying between them. The germline V gene encodes CDR1 MNHEY and CDR2 SVGEGT. This CDR3 spans 13 amino acids. The CDR3 sequence is CASSYPDFDEQFF. The CDR3 bases that were read are TGTGCCAGCAGTTACCCCGACTTCGATGAG.

This clone appeared many times. The read finishes 3 residues shy of the CDR3 end, and the germline J gene is used to complete it. The V gene is TRBV19, the J gene TRBJ2-3; perhaps TRBD1 as D (5 bases). Germline values: CDR1 LNHDA, CDR2 SQIVND (reference sequence). The CDR3 runs 14 residues. Trimming pared 3 bases from V and 2 bases from J, leaving 9 bases between. CDR3 loop: CASSIQGFTDTQYF. The CDR3 DNA, read in part, is TGTGCCAGTAGTATTCAGGGCTTCACAGATACG.

For this clone: Read coverage stops 3 residues before the CDR3 terminus; the germline J gene supplies the remainder. This chain links TRBV7-7 with TRBJ2-2; 8 positions match TRBD2. J gave up 0 bases and V 6 bases, and 3 bases lay outside the gene matches. Germline V lookup: CDR1 SSHAT, CDR2 FNYEAQ (reference sequence). This CDR3 spans 15 amino acids. The covered CDR3 bases are TGTGCCAGCAGACTTAGCGGGACGAACACCGGGGAG. It translates to CASRLSGTNTGE. The whole CDR3 sequence is CASRLSGTNTGELFF.

This clone has a handful of counts. Read sequence stops 3 residues before the CDR3 end, and the germline J gene provides the missing end. The V call is TRBV7-2, the J call TRBJ2-1, with D unresolved. The CDR3 is 12 amino acids. Germline assignment: CDR1 SGHTA and CDR2 FQGNSA. V was clipped by 2 bases and J by 7 bases, with 6 bases between them. The part of the CDR3 DNA that was read is TGTGCCAGCAGCTTAAGCAAGAATGAG. This encodes CASSLSKNE. The entire CDR3 protein reads CASSLSKNEQFF.

This clone was counted at least ten times. The read ends 3 residues early relative to the CDR3; the germline J gene fills the gap. This rearrangement joins TRBV7-6 to TRBJ2-3; no definite D call. V lost 1 base to trimming and J lost 2 bases, with 10 bases between them. The germline gives CDR1 SGHVS, CDR2 FNYEAQ. The CDR3 is 15 residues long. The CDR3 region is CASSLVTSATDTQYF. CDR3 DNA, as far as it was read: TGTGCCAGCAGCTTAGTGACTTCCGCCACAGATACG. Complete variable domain (other parts from reference TRBV7-6 and TRBJ2-3): GAGVSQSPRYKVTKRGQDVALRCDPISGHVSLYWYRQALGQGPEFLTYFNYEAQQDKSGLPNDRFSAERPEGSISTLTIQRTEQRDSAMYRCASSLVTSATDTQYFGPGTRLTVL.

This clone was counted ten times or more. The CDR3 is cut off 3 residues early in the read; its end comes from the germline J gene. The V gene is TRBV19, the J gene TRBJ1-5, with D unresolved. The CDR3 totals 15 residues. The V gene's germline CDR1 is LNHDA and CDR2 SQIVND (reference sequence). V was cut by 3 bases and J by 4 bases, with 13 bases left in between. CDR3 DNA, as far as it was read: TGTGCCAGTAGTATTAGCCAGAAGCCGAATCAGCCC. The encoded protein is CASSISQKPNQP. In full, the CDR3 reads CASSISQKPNQPQHF.

Remarks on this clone: The read ends 3 residues early relative to the CDR3; the germline J gene fills the gap. Other DNA sequences in the sample encode the same CDR3. The J gene is TRBJ1-3, the V gene TRBV2, with TRBD1 matching over 7 bases. Trimming cost V 6 bases and J 5 bases; bases outside gene matches: 7. The germline V gene encodes CDR1 SNHLY and CDR2 FYNNEI. This CDR3 is 14 amino acids long. Incomplete CDR3 DNA: TGTGCCAGCAGCCAGGGGACAGCTAGAAACACC. It specifies CASSQGTARNT. From start to end, the CDR3 is CASSQGTARNTIYF.

This clone was counted at least ten times. The read falls 3 residues short of the CDR3 end, and the missing part is taken from the germline J gene. The gene calls are TRBV29-1 and TRBJ2-1; D perhaps matches TRBD2 (6 bases). Between the trimmed V and J ends, which lost 6 bases and 6 bases, there was a span of 15 bases. This CDR3 contains 13 residues. Germline lookup yields CDR1 SQVTM and CDR2 ANQGSEA. The CDR3 sequence is CSVGRGSGNEQFF. The covered CDR3 bases are TGCAGCGTGGGGCGGGGTTCGGGCAATGAG.

This clone was counted between two and nine times. The read gets to within 3 residues of the CDR3 end, and the germline J gene fills in the rest. This chain connects TRBV20-1 to TRBJ1-1; 10 nucleotides line up with TRBD1. CDR1 and CDR2 from the germline V gene are DFQATT and SNEGSKA (reference sequence). The CDR3 runs to 12 residues. CDR3 DNA, as far as it was read: TGCAGTCCGGACAGGGGGGGTTTCGTG. Translating gives CSPDRGGFV. The full CDR3 protein is CSPDRGGFVAFF.

This clone has at least ten counts. At one of its ends the junction is not consistent with the germline gene, which may arise from a read error. The read stops 3 residues short of the end of the CDR3; the missing end is completed from the germline J gene. The V call is TRBV5-1, the J call TRBJ1-4; 7 bases map to TRBD1. The CDR3 runs 16 residues. Germline-derived CDR1 and CDR2 are SGHRS and YFSETQ. The CDR3 DNA, read in part, is TGCGCCAGCAGCACTGGGACAGCCGCAACTAAGGAAAAA. It is translated as CASSTGTAATKEK. The entire CDR3 protein is CASSTGTAATKEKLFF. The complete variable domain, with remaining parts taken from reference TRBV5-1 and TRBJ1-4, reads KAGVTQTPRYLIKTRGQQVTLSCSPISGHRSVSWYQQTPGQGLQFLFEYFSETQRNKGNFPGRFSGRQFSNSRSEMNVSTLELGDSALYLCASSTGTAATKEKLFFGSGTQLSVL.

A word on this clone: The read terminates 3 residues before the CDR3 end, so the remaining end is supplied by the germline J gene. This rearrangement joins TRBV19 to TRBJ2-3; tentatively, D is TRBD2 (6 bases). V lost 7 bases and J lost 2, with 16 bases in between. The V gene's germline CDR1 is LNHDA and CDR2 SQIVND (reference sequence). The length of the CDR3 is 15 residues. CDR3 sequence reads: CASTSRGTATDTQYF. The covered CDR3 bases are TGTGCCAGTACCTCCCGTGGGACTGCCACAGATACG. Complete variable domain (other parts from reference TRBV19 and TRBJ2-3): DGGITQSPKYLFRKEGQNVTLSCEQNLNHDAMYWYRQDPGQGLRLIYYSQIVNDFQKGDIAEGYSVSREKKESFPLTVTSAQKNPTAFYLCASTSRGTATDTQYFGPGTRLTVL.

This clone is medium-sized within its sample. The read halts 3 residues ahead of the CDR3 end, with the missing end drawn from the germline J gene. The genes are TRBV19 and TRBJ1-1, with a tentative D call TRBD1 (5 bases). The CDR3 is 13 residues long. The V and J ends lost 7 bases and 7 bases respectively, with 16 bases between them. Germline assignment: CDR1 LNHDA and CDR2 SQIVND (reference sequence). CDR3 protein: CASKRGVRNEAFF. The sequenced part of the CDR3 DNA is TGTGCCAGTAAGCGGGGGGTTAGAAATGAA.

This clone has a handful of counts. The CDR3 end is not reached by the read, which stops 3 residues before it; the germline J gene fills it in. This sequence joins TRBV20-1 and TRBJ2-7; possibly TRBD1 for D (6 bases). The CDR3 is 17 residues long. Between the trimmed V and J ends, which lost 3 bases and 0 bases, there was a span of 21 bases. The germline gives CDR1 DFQATT, CDR2 SNEGSKA (reference sequence). The CDR3 here is CSARGAETGFISYEQYF. The sequenced part of the CDR3 DNA is TGCAGTGCTAGGGGAGCCGAGACAGGCTTTATCTCCTACGAG.

Concerning this clone itself: With the read ending 3 residues before the CDR3 end, the germline J gene is used to fill in that end. The chain is built from TRBV7-8 and TRBJ2-1; D may be TRBD2 (5 bases). V lost 5 bases and J lost 7, with 12 bases in between. This CDR3 is built from 13 residues. CDR1 and CDR2 from the germline V gene are SGHVS and FQNEAQ. CDR3 DNA, as far as it was read: TGTGCCAGCAGCCGCCGGACTGCTAATGAG. Protein product: CASSRRTANE. The whole CDR3 protein reads CASSRRTANEQFF.

The table lists this clone with many counts. The read ends 3 residues shy of where the CDR3 ends; the end is completed using the germline J gene. This chain links TRBV11-2 with TRBJ2-7; 10 positions agree with TRBD1. V trimming: 5 bases; J trimming: 5 bases; junction bases outside the gene matches: 6. This CDR3 region has 14 residues. The germline CDR1 and CDR2 sequences are SGHAT and FQNNGV. CDR3 DNA, as far as it was read: TGTGCCAGCAGCCCAGGACAGGGGGGGCACGAG. Encoded protein: CASSPGQGGHE. The CDR3 reads in full as CASSPGQGGHEQYF.

Relative to its sample, this clone is medium-sized. The read gets to within 3 residues of the CDR3 end, and the germline J gene fills in the rest. The chain joins TRBV19 to TRBJ2-3, with 10 bases lining up with TRBD2. The CDR3 has 14 amino acids. The ends lost 5 bases at V and 4 bases at J; junction bases unmatched: 3. Germline loops: CDR1 LNHDA, CDR2 SQIVND (reference sequence). The covered CDR3 bases are TGTGCCAGTAGTTCCAGCGGGGGGGCAGATACG. Its translation is CASSSSGGADT. The full CDR3 reads CASSSSGGADTQYF.

This clone has just a few counts. Coverage ceases 3 residues before the CDR3 finishes, and the germline J gene fills in the end. This sample includes further DNA sequences coding for the same CDR3. The V gene is TRBV19, the J gene TRBJ1-6; maybe TRBD1 (5 bases). The CDR3 totals 14 residues. Germline lookup yields CDR1 LNHDA and CDR2 SQIVND (reference sequence). With 3 bases removed from V and 10 bases from J, the gap between germline ends came to 13 bases. The CDR3 DNA, read in part, is TGTGCCAGTAGTATGCTAGGGGAAGGGTCACCC. It specifies CASSMLGEGSP. The full CDR3 sequence reads CASSMLGEGSPLHF.

This clone was recorded many times. The CDR3 extends 3 residues past the end of the read, so its final part is completed from the germline J gene. The V call is TRBV5-1, the J call TRBJ1-1, with unresolved D. The germline CDR1 and CDR2 sequences are SGHRS and YFSETQ. The CDR3 consists of 15 residues. V was clipped by 2 bases and J by 0 bases, with 11 bases between them. CDR3 sequence: CASSLNAEMNTEAFF. The covered CDR3 bases are TGCGCCAGCAGCTTAAATGCAGAGATGAACACTGAA. Combining the CDR3 with reference TRBV5-1 and TRBJ1-1 gives the whole variable domain KAGVTQTPRYLIKTRGQQVTLSCSPISGHRSVSWYQQTPGQGLQFLFEYFSETQRNKGNFPGRFSGRQFSNSRSEMNVSTLELGDSALYLCASSLNAEMNTEAFFGQGTRLTVV.

The table lists this clone with many counts. The read stops 3 residues short of the end of the CDR3; the missing end is completed from the germline J gene. V is TRBV5-1 and J is TRBJ1-1; 7 positions match TRBD1. The CDR3 totals 16 residues. The V gene's germline CDR1 is SGHRS and CDR2 YFSETQ. The V gene end was trimmed by 0 bases and the J gene end by 5 bases; junction bases not matched to a gene: 10. The CDR3 region is CASSLAITGARTEAFF. CDR3 DNA, as far as it was read: TGCGCCAGCAGCTTGGCGATTACAGGGGCGAGGACTGAA.

This clone was picked up many times. From the germline J gene comes the end of the CDR3, since the read stops 3 residues before it. V and J are TRBV7-3 and TRBJ1-1; D ambiguous. V was pared by 2 bases and J by 1 base, with 8 bases between. Germline V lookup: CDR1 SGHTA, CDR2 FQGTGA. The CDR3 extends over 14 amino acids. The CDR3 loop is CASSLHPGNTEAFF. The sequenced part of the CDR3 DNA is TGTGCCAGCAGCTTACACCCGGGGAACACTGAA.

Ten or more counts support this clone. Read sequence stops 3 residues before the CDR3 end, and the germline J gene provides the missing end. This chain connects TRBV7-9 to TRBJ1-5; 9 bases fit TRBD1. Unmatched junction bases numbered 5, after V lost 5 bases and J lost 6 bases. The CDR3 is made up of 14 amino acids. The germline gives CDR1 SEHNR, CDR2 FQNEAQ (reference sequence). The CDR3 DNA, read in part, is TGTGCCAGCAGCCGGGACAGGGTGATTCAGCCC. Protein: CASSRDRVIQP. The full CDR3 is CASSRDRVIQPQHF.

This clone was seen repeatedly, ten times or more. The CDR3 end lies 3 residues beyond the end of the read and is filled in from the germline J gene. V usage is TRBV5-5 and J usage is TRBJ2-1, with TRBD2 as a possible D gene (6 bases). The V gene lost 0 bases and the J gene lost 4 bases, with 11 bases spanning the gap. This CDR3 contains 15 residues. The germline V gene has CDR1 SGHKS and CDR2 YYEKEE (reference sequence). CDR3 DNA, as far as it was read: TGTGCCAGCAGCTTGGAGGGTGCGGGATACAATGAG. It yields the protein CASSLEGAGYNE. The full-length CDR3 reads as CASSLEGAGYNEQFF.

This clone showed up many times. The missing CDR3 end, 3 residues past where the read stops, is filled in from the germline J gene. The chain has TRBV5-4 and TRBJ1-3; no reliable D call. V dropped 4 bases and J dropped 4 bases, with 15 bases sitting between them. This CDR3 contains 15 residues. Per germline, CDR1 SGHNT and CDR2 YYREEE (reference sequence). This CDR3 reads CASSHGSGRGNTIYF. The DNA read from the CDR3 is TGTGCCAGCAGCCATGGTTCGGGGAGGGGAAACACC.

This clone was seen many times. The CDR3 extends 3 residues past the end of the read, so its final part is completed from the germline J gene. V usage is TRBV5-1 and J usage is TRBJ2-3; 12 positions agree with TRBD2. Trimming cost V 1 base and J 3 bases; bases outside gene matches: 0. There are 15 residues in the CDR3. Germline V gene lookup returns CDR1 SGHRS and CDR2 YFSETQ. CDR3 residues: CASSLTSGRTDTQYF. CDR3 bases read: TGCGCCAGCAGCTTGACTAGCGGGAGGACAGATACG.

Turning to this clone: The read ends 3 residues early relative to the CDR3; the germline J gene fills the gap. V and J are TRBV6-4 and TRBJ2-7; D ambiguous. Germline V gene sequence: CDR1 MRHNA, CDR2 SNTAGT. The CDR3 covers 14 residues. Trimming took 8 bases from V and 0 from J, leaving 14 bases between them. CDR3 loop: CASRNSFSSYEQYF. CDR3 DNA (partial): TGTGCCAGCCGAAACAGTTTTAGCTCCTACGAG.

This clone has more than one count but fewer than ten. The missing CDR3 end, 3 residues past where the read stops, is filled in from the germline J gene. The rearrangement links TRBV18 to TRBJ2-7, with 7 bases matching TRBD1. Looked up from germline, CDR1 is KGHSH and CDR2 is LQKENI. The V segment lost 5 bases and the J segment 0 bases; nucleotides outside the gene matches: 7. The CDR3 extends over 15 amino acids. Incomplete CDR3 DNA: TGTGCCAGCTCATTTACCGGGGACAGCTCCTACGAG. Protein product: CASSFTGDSSYE. The entire CDR3 is CASSFTGDSSYEQYF. The full variable domain, completed using reference TRBV18 and TRBJ2-7, is NAGVMQNPRHLVRRRGQEARLRCSPMKGHSHVYWYRQLPEEGLKFMVYLQKENIIDESGMPKERFSAEFPKEGPSILRIQQVVRGDSAAYFCASSFTGDSSYEQYFGPGTRLTVT.

At least ten counts were recorded for this clone. With the read ending 3 residues before the CDR3 end, the germline J gene is used to fill in that end. The chain couples TRBV19 to TRBJ1-5; TRBD1 aligns across 8 bases. Germline assignment: CDR1 LNHDA and CDR2 SQIVND (reference sequence). The CDR3 runs 15 residues. The trim removed 5 bases at V and 2 bases at J, leaving 5 bases unmatched. CDR3 amino acids: CASSVGQVGNQPQHF. CDR3 DNA, as far as it was read: TGTGCCAGTAGTGTGGGACAGGTCGGCAATCAGCCC.